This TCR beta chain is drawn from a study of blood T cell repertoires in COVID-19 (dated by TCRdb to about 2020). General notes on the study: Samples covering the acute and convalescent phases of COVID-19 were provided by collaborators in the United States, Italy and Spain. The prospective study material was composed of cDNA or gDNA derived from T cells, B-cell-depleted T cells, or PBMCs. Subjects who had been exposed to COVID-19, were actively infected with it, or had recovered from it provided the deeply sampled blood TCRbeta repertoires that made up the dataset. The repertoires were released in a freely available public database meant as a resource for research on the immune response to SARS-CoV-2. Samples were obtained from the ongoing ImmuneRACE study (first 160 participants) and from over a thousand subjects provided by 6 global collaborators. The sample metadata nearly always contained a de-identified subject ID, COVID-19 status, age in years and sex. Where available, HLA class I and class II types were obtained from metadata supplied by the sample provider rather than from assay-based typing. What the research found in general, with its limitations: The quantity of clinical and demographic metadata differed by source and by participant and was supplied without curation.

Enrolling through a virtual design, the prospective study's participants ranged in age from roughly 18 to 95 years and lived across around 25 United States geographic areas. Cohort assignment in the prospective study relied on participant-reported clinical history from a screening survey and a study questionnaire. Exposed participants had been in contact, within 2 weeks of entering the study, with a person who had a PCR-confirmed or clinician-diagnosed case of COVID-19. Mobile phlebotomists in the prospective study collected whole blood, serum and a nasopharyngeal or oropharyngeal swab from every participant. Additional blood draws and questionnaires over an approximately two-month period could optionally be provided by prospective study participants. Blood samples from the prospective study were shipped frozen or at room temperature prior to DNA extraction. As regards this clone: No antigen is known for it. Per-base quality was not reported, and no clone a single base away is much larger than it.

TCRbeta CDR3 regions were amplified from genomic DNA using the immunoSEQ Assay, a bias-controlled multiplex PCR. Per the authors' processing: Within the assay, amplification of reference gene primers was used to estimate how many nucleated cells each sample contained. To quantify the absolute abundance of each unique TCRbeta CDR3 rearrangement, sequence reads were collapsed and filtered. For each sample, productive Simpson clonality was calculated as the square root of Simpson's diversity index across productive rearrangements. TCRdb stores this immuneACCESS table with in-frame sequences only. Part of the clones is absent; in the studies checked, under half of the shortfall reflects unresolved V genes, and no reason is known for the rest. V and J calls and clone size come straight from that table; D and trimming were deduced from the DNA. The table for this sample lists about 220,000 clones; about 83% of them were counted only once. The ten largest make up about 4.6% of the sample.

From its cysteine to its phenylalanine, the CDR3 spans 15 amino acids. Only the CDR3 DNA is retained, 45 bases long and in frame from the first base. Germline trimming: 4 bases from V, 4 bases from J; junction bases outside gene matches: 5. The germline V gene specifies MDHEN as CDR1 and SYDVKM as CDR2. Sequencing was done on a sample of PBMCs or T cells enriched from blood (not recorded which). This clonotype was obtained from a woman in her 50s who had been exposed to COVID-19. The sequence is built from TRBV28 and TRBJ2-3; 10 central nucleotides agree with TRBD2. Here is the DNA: TGTGCCAGCAGTTCCCAGACTAGCGGGCCAGATACGCAGTATTTT. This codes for CASSSQTSGPDTQYF.